These 25 T cell receptor beta chains share one sample of origin, sequenced in a study of tumor-infiltrating lymphocytes in primary liver carcinoma. Researchers generated TCR beta cDNA from approximately 520 ng of total RNA, relying on a constant-region primer. Slightly modified ARM-PCR served as the procedure for the TCR beta libraries. These libraries came from three rounds of nested multiplex PCR. PCR rounds one and two used TRBV1-TRBV30 forward primers with a C-beta reverse primer for approximately 10 cycles each. Using its own MiXCR run on the multiplex PCR reads, TCRdb lists one record per CDR3 protein. The sample includes 80,000 or so distinct CDR3 sequences, 65% to 75% of them seen just once. Between roughly 20 and 33 mg of unsorted bulk tissue served as the source from which RNA and DNA were co-extracted. Sequenced: liver tumor tissue from sampling region 4. Subset denoted: tumor region T4, right-lateral pole. The receptors originated from a woman between 55 and 75 years old with primary liver carcinoma and hepatitis B virus infection.

Concerning this clonotype: One junction end does not reproduce the germline sequence, and a read error may be involved. The chain combines TRBV11-3 with TRBJ2-7; a weak D match, TRBD1 (6 bases). This CDR3 is built from 15 residues. Germline V lookup: CDR1 SGHNT, CDR2 YENEEA. This CDR3 is CACSPRTEGNYEQYF. The CDR3 DNA follows: TGTGCCTGCAGCCCCAGGACAGAGGGCAACTACGAGCAGTACTTC.

The gene calls are TRBV18 and TRBJ2-5; D tentatively fits TRBD1 or TRBD2 (5 bases each). Germline CDR1 reads KGHSH; CDR2 reads LQKENI. Deletions cut 5 bases from V and 3 bases from J, with 13 bases between. The length of the CDR3 is 14 residues. CDR3 amino acids: CASSGTWAKETQYF. CDR3 nucleotide sequence: TGTGCCAGCTCAGGGACCTGGGCCAAAGAGACCCAGTACTTC.

About this clonotype itself: Just one base apart from a much larger clone, this may be a read error. The conserved final phenylalanine or tryptophan is absent from the CDR3, which likely points to a read error. V and J are TRBV5-1 and TRBJ2-5, with TRBD2 as a possible D gene (6 bases). The CDR3 spans 13 residues. The V and J ends lost 1 base and 5 bases respectively, with 9 bases between them. Germline lookup yields CDR1 SGHRS and CDR2 YFSETQ. Here the CDR3 DNA reads TGCGCCAGCAGCTTGCGGGAGTACGAGACCCAGTACTTA. Amino acids: CASSLREYETQYL.

Comment on this clonotype: The CDR3 end shows no conserved phenylalanine or tryptophan, and so a read error is likely. The V gene is TRBV7-9, the J gene TRBJ1-1, with no clear D. V was trimmed by 2 bases and J by 3 bases, leaving 4 bases between them. Germline V CDR1 and CDR2: SEHNR, FQNEAQ (reference sequence). The CDR3 has 12 amino acids. CDR3 loop: CASSLMDTEAFL. The CDR3 DNA reads as TGTGCCAGCAGCTTAATGGACACTGAAGCTTTCTTG.

As concerns this clonotype: An end of the junction differs from the germline gene, which may be a read error. V is TRBV4-1 and J is TRBJ1-5; no firm D call. The DNA end is more similar to TRBJ2-3, so the J call may be wrong. The CDR3 totals 16 residues. Looked up from germline, CDR1 is MGHRA and CDR2 is YSYEKL. The CDR3 here is CASSQEQESGNQPQYF. CDR3 DNA sequence: TGCGCCAGCAGTCAAGAGCAGGAAAGTGGCAATCAGCCCCAGTATTTT.

This clonotype was seen ten or more times. The chain employs TRBV5-1 and TRBJ2-1; 11 bases fit TRBD1. This CDR3 comprises 15 residues. Germline-derived CDR1 and CDR2 are SGHRS and YFSETQ. V lost 4 bases to trimming and J lost 7 bases; unmatched junction nucleotides: 7. In DNA form, the CDR3 reads TGCGCCAGCAGCGGGGGACAGGGGGATAAAAATGAGCAGTTCTTC. It codes for CASSGGQGDKNEQFF.

Points on this clonotype: An end of the junction does not agree with germline; a read error may underlie this. The chain recombines TRBV6-6 with TRBJ1-2; maybe TRBD1 (5 bases). The germline V gene has CDR1 MNHNY and CDR2 SVGAGI (reference sequence). This CDR3 is built from 12 residues. CDR3 in DNA: TGTGCCAGCACCCGGGGGAACTATGGTTACACCTTC. It is translated as CASTRGNYGYTF.

In this sample, this clonotype turned up many times. This rearrangement joins TRBV7-9 to TRBJ1-2; D is possibly TRBD1 (6 bases). CDR1 SEHNR and CDR2 FQNEAQ come from the germline V gene (reference sequence). The germline V and J ends were trimmed by 1 base and 7 bases, with 13 bases remaining between them. This CDR3 contains 14 residues. The CDR3, as DNA: TGTGCCAGCAGCTTAGGGTGGGACATATCTGGCTACACCTTC. It encodes CASSLGWDISGYTF.

This clonotype was counted only a few times. The chain joins TRBV2 to TRBJ2-5; perhaps TRBD2 as D (5 bases). The ends were cut back, 10 bases at V and 6 bases at J, with 18 bases in the middle. The CDR3 is made up of 13 amino acids. In germline, CDR1 is SNHLY, CDR2 FYNNEI. The CDR3 sequence is CATPGGSRKTQYF. CDR3 nucleotide sequence: TGTGCCACCCCTGGAGGATCCCGGAAGACCCAGTACTTC. The whole variable domain, filled in from reference TRBV2 and TRBJ2-5, reads EPEVTQTPSHQVTQMGQEVILRCVPISNHLYFYWYRQILGQKVEFLVSFYNNEISEKSEIFDDQFSVERPDGSNFTLKIRSTKLEDSAMYFCATPGGSRKTQYFGPGTRLLVL.

Concerning this clonotype: Likely a read error: the CDR3 ends without its conserved phenylalanine or tryptophan. V gene TRBV11-3 combines with J gene TRBJ2-7; D uncertain. Per germline, CDR1 SGHNT and CDR2 YENEEA. The CDR3 totals 11 residues. The CDR3 nucleotides are TGTGTCAGCAGCTATTCCTATGAGCAGTACCTC. Translated: CVSSYSYEQYL.

Turning to this clonotype: A junction boundary mismatches the germline segment, possibly from a read error. The chain carries TRBV5-1 and TRBJ1-4; a possible D gene is TRBD1 (5 bases). The CDR3 has 15 residues. Germline V gene lookup returns CDR1 SGHRS and CDR2 YFSETQ. CDR3 region: CVSSTIGGKGEKLFF. The DNA of the CDR3 is TGCGTCAGCAGCACCATCGGGGGGAAGGGTGAAAAACTGTTTTTT.

This clonotype was counted ten times or more. This chain connects TRBV6-1 to TRBJ2-7; D perhaps matches TRBD1 (6 bases). The CDR3 is 13 amino acids. Germline V gene data show CDR1 as MNHNS and CDR2 as SASEGT. V lost 6 bases to trimming and J lost 7 bases, with 16 bases between them. CDR3 sequence: CASSETGSWEQYF. Here the CDR3 DNA reads TGTGCCAGCAGCGAAACAGGGAGCTGGGAGCAGTACTTC.

V gene TRBV11-3 combines with J gene TRBJ2-1, with a possible D match to TRBD2 (6 bases). The CDR3 length is 14 residues. The V gene lost 7 bases and the J gene lost 7 bases, with 17 bases spanning the gap. Germline CDR1 SGHNT, CDR2 YENEEA. This CDR3 reads CASKLGGTTNEQFF. The CDR3 bases are TGTGCCAGCAAATTAGGCGGGACCACTAATGAGCAGTTCTTC.

In the case of this clonotype: An end of the junction does not agree with germline; a read error may underlie this. This chain joins TRBV12-3 or TRBV12-4 and TRBJ1-6, with 7 bases identical to TRBD1. The CDR3 extends over 15 amino acids. The CDR3 is CAGSQRQGSSSPFHF. The CDR3 DNA sequence: TGTGCCGGCAGCCAACGACAGGGCTCTAGTTCACCCTTCCACTTT.

The chain carries TRBV12-3 or TRBV12-4 and TRBJ1-1; tentatively, D is TRBD1 (5 bases). V dropped 6 bases and J dropped 4 bases, with 18 bases sitting between them. This CDR3 region has 15 residues. The CDR3 bases are TGTGCCAGCAGACCTGACAAAGGCGACAGCACTGAAGCTTTCTTT. Protein sequence: CASRPDKGDSTEAFF.

This rearrangement joins TRBV29-1 to TRBJ2-1; the match to TRBD2 covers 7 bases. With the DNA end fitting TRBJ2-7 better, the J assignment may be wrong. Germline CDR1 SQVTM, CDR2 ANQGSEA. There are 16 residues in the CDR3. The CDR3 region has the DNA TGCAGCGATGGAGGTGCTAGCGGAAGCTCCTACAATGAGCAGTACTTC. This translates into CSDGGASGSSYNEQYF.

The genes are TRBV6-5 and TRBJ2-4; the D gene is possibly TRBD1 (5 bases). The CDR3 loop spans 17 amino acids. V lost 4 bases and J 0 bases, leaving 16 bases between the germline ends. From germline, CDR1 is MNHEY and CDR2 SVGAGI. As DNA, the CDR3 is TGTGCCAGCAGTTTCTGTAGACAGACTTCAGCCAAAAACATTCAGTACTTC. It specifies CASSFCRQTSAKNIQYF.

In this sample, this clonotype turned up a few times. Since no conserved phenylalanine or tryptophan closes the CDR3, a read error is the likely cause. V usage is TRBV29-1 and J usage is TRBJ1-2, with D perhaps TRBD1 (5 bases). Germline V CDR1 and CDR2: SQVTM, ANQGSEA. V lost 3 bases to trimming and J lost 6 bases, with 14 bases between them. This CDR3 spans 13 amino acids. CDR3 sequence: CSVDLPGGDGYTL. The CDR3 bases are TGCAGCGTTGATCTACCGGGGGGGGATGGCTACACCCTC.

This rearrangement joins TRBV2 to TRBJ2-1; tentative D call: TRBD2 (6 bases). The germline CDR1 and CDR2 sequences are SNHLY and FYNNEI. This CDR3 contains 13 residues. The CDR3: CAGAGLTYNEQFF. The CDR3 DNA follows: TGTGCAGGGGCGGGACTGACCTACAATGAGCAGTTCTTC. The full variable domain, rest sourced from reference TRBV2 and TRBJ2-1, is EPEVTQTPSHQVTQMGQEVILRCVPISNHLYFYWYRQILGQKVEFLVSFYNNEISEKSEIFDDQFSVERPDGSNFTLKIRSTKLEDSAMYFCAGAGLTYNEQFFGPGTRLTVL.

With respect to this clonotype: The conserved final phenylalanine or tryptophan is absent from the CDR3, which likely points to a read error. V is TRBV28 and J is TRBJ1-5, with 7 bases that match TRBD1. This CDR3 has 15 amino acids. Germline CDR1 is MDHEN and CDR2 is SYDVKM. CDR3 bases: TGTGTCAGCAGGTTTCCAGGGGGTAGCAATCAGCCCCAGCATTAT. This codes for CVSRFPGGSNQPQHY.

As for this clonotype: As the CDR3 is not closed by the conserved phenylalanine or tryptophan, this likely results from a read error. V gene TRBV11-2 combines with J gene TRBJ1-6, with D maybe TRBD1 (6 bases). The CDR3 runs 15 residues. Looked up from germline, CDR1 is SGHAT and CDR2 is FQNNGV. CDR3 DNA: TGTACCAGCAGCTTAGACCCGGGGGCCAATTCACCCCTCCACATC. This sequence encodes CTSSLDPGANSPLHI.

Note on this clonotype: The junction does not match germline at one end; this may be a read error. The CDR3 region has the DNA TGCGCCAGCAGCGTCGGGACAGGGGGGTTCACCGGGGAGCCGTTTTTC. Its protein product is CASSVGTGGFTGEPFF. The V call is TRBV5-1, the J call TRBJ2-2, with TRBD1 matching over 11 bases. The CDR3 extends over 16 amino acids. In germline, CDR1 is SGHRS, CDR2 YFSETQ. Filled out from reference TRBV5-1 and TRBJ2-2, the complete variable domain reads KAGVTQTPRYLIKTRGQQVTLSCSPISGHRSVSWYQQTPGQGLQFLFEYFSETQRNKGNFPGRFSGRQFSNSRSEMNVSTLELGDSALYLCASSVGTGGFTGEPFFGEGSRLTVL.

A remark on this clonotype: Mismatch with germline at one junction end may stem from a read error. J is TRBJ2-3 and V is TRBV10-3; the D gene is possibly TRBD2 (5 bases). This CDR3 is 15 amino acids long. CDR1 is ENHRY, CDR2 SYGVKD, per germline. CDR3 protein: CAISDGRPSTDTQCF. The CDR3 DNA is TGTGCCATCAGTGACGGGCGACCTAGCACAGATACGCAGTGTTTT.

The CDR3 reads CATGSGREQYF. CDR3 bases: TGTGCCACCGGGTCCGGGCGCGAGCAGTACTTC. The chain uses TRBV2 and TRBJ2-7; D is unresolved. Germline V CDR1 and CDR2: SNHLY, FYNNEI. This CDR3 has 11 residues. V lost 10 bases and J lost 6, with 13 bases in between.

Concerning this clonotype: A read error may account for a junction end that differs from germline. This chain uses TRBV4-2 with TRBJ1-1, with TRBD1 identical over 7 bases. The germline V gene has CDR1 LGHNA and CDR2 YNFKEQ. CDR3 length equals 14 residues. The CDR3 DNA sequence: TGTGCCAGCAGCCCGGGACAGCTGAACATTGAAGCTTCCTTT. As protein: CASSPGQLNIEASF.